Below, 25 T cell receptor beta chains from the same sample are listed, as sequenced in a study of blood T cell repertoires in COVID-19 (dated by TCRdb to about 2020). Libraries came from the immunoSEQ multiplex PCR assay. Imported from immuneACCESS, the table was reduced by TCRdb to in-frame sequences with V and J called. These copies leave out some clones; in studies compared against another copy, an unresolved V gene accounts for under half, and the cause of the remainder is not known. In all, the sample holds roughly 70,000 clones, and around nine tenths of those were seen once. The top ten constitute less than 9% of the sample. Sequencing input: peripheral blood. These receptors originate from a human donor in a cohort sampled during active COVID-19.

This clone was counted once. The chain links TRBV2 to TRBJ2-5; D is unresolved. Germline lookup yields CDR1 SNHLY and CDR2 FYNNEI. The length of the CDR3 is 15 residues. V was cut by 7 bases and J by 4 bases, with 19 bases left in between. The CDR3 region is CASTPGFHFLETQYF. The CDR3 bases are TGTGCCAGCACCCCGGGTTTTCACTTTCTAGAGACCCAGTACTTC.

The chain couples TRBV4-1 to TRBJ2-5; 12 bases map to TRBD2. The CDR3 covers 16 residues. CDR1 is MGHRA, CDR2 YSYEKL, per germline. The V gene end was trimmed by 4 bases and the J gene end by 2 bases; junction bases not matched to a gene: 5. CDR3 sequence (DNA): TGCGCCAGCAGCCCAGGACTAGCGGGGAGTCAAGAGACCCAGTACTTC. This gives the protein CASSPGLAGSQETQYF.

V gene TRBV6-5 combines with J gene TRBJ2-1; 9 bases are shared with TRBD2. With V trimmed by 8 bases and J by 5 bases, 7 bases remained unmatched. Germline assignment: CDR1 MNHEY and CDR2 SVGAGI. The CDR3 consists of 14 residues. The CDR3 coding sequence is TGTGCCAGCCAAGAAGCGGGGGGTGACAATGAGCAGTTCTTC. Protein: CASQEAGGDNEQFF.

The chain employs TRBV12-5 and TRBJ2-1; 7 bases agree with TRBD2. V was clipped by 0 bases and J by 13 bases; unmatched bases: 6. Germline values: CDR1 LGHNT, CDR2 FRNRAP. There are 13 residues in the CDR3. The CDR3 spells CASGLVQRGPQFF. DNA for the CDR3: TGTGCTAGTGGTTTGGTACAGCGGGGTCCACAGTTCTTC.

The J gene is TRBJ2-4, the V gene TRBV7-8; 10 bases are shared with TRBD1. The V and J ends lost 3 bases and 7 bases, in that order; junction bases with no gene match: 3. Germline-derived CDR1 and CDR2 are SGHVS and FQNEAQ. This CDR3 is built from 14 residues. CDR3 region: CASSFGQGVNIQYF. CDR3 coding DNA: TGTGCCAGCAGCTTCGGACAGGGGGTCAACATTCAGTACTTC.

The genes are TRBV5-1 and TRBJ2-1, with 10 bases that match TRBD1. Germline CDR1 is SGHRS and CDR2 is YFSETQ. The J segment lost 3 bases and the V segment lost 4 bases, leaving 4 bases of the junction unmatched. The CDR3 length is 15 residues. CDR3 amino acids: CASSQTGGNYNEQFF. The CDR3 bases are TGCGCCAGCAGCCAGACAGGGGGCAACTACAATGAGCAGTTCTTC. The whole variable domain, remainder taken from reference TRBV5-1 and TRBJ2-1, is KAGVTQTPRYLIKTRGQQVTLSCSPISGHRSVSWYQQTPGQGLQFLFEYFSETQRNKGNFPGRFSGRQFSNSRSEMNVSTLELGDSALYLCASSQTGGNYNEQFFGPGTRLTVL.

The CDR3 DNA reads as TGTGCCAGCAGTTACTCGCGACAGGGGATCTATGGCTACACCTTC. This translates into CASSYSRQGIYGYTF. This chain links TRBV6-5 with TRBJ1-2, with 8 bases that match TRBD1. This CDR3 is 15 amino acids long. Trimming at V came to 0 bases and at J to 4 bases, leaving 4 bases not matched to a gene. The germline gives CDR1 MNHEY, CDR2 SVGAGI.

CDR3 DNA sequence: TGTGCCAGCTCACCGGGGACAGCCATGAACACTGAAGCTTTCTTT. The encoded protein is CASSPGTAMNTEAFF. The V call is TRBV18, the J call TRBJ1-1; the match to TRBD1 covers 7 bases. Per the germline V gene, CDR1 is KGHSH and CDR2 is LQKENI. The CDR3 runs 15 residues. V was pared by 3 bases and J by 0 bases, with 4 bases of the junction left unmatched.

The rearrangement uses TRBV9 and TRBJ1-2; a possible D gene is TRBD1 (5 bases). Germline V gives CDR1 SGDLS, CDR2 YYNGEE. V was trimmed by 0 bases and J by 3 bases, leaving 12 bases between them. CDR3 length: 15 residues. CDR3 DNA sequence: TGTGCCAGCAGCGTAGTCCAGGGTGCACACTATGGCTACACCTTC. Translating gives CASSVVQGAHYGYTF.

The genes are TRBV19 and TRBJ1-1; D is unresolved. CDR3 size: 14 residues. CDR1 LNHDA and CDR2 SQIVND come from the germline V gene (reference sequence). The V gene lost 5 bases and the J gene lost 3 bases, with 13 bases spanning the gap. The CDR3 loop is CASSLSLGDTEAFF. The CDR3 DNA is TGTGCCAGTAGTCTATCTCTCGGAGACACTGAAGCTTTCTTT.

The CDR3 DNA follows: TGTGCCAGCAGCGTGCTAGGGGCAGTCCATTCGGGGAACACTGAAGCTTTCTTT. This encodes CASSVLGAVHSGNTEAFF. The genes are TRBV9 and TRBJ1-1; possibly TRBD1 for D (5 bases). Per the germline V gene, CDR1 is SGDLS and CDR2 is YYNGEE. V lost 2 bases and J lost 1, with 21 bases in between. This CDR3 contains 18 residues.

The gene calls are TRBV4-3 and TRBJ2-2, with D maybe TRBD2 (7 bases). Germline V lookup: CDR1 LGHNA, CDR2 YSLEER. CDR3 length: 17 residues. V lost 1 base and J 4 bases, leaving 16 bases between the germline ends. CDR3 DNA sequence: TGCGCCAGCAGCCAAGCTAGACTAGGGGGGGGCACCGGGGAGCTGTTTTTT. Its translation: CASSQARLGGGTGELFF.

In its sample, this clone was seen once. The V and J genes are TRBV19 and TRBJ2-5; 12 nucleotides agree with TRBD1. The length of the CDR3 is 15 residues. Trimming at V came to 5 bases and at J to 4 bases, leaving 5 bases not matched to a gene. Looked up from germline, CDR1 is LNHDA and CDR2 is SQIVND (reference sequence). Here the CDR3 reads CASSSGTGGVETQYF. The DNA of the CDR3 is TGTGCCAGTAGTTCGGGGACAGGGGGCGTAGAGACCCAGTACTTC.

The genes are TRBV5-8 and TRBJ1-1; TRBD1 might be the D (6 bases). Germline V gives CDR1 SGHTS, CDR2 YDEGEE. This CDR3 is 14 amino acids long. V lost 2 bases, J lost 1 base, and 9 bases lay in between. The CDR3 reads CASSLTTGNTEAFF. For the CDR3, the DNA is TGTGCCAGCAGCTTAACGACAGGGAACACTGAAGCTTTCTTT.

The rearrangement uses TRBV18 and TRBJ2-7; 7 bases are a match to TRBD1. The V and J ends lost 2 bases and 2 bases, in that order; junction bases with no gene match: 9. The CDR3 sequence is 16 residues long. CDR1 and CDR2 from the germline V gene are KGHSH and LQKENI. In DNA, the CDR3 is TGTGCCAGCTCACCAGGACAGGACAACGGGGCCTACGAGCAGTACTTC. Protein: CASSPGQDNGAYEQYF.

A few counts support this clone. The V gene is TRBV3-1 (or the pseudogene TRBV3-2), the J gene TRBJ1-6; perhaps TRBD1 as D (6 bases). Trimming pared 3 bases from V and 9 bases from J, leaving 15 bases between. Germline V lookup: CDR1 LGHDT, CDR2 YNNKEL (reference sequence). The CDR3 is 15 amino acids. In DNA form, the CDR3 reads TGTGCCAGCAGCCAGGTACAGGGCTCAGGTTCACCCCTCCACTTT. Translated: CASSQVQGSGSPLHF.

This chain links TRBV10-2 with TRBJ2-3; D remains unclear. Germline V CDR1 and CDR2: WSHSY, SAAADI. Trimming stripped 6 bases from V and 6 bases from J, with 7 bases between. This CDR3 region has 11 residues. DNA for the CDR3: TGCGCCAGCAGCGCAGTCGATACGCAGTATTTT. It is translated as CASSAVDTQYF.

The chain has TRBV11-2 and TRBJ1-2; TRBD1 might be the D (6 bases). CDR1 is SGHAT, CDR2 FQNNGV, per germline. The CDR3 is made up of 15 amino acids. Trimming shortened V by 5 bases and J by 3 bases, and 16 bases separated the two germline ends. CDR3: CASSPGTRRDYGYTF. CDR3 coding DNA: TGTGCCAGCAGCCCCGGGACACGACGCGACTATGGCTACACCTTC. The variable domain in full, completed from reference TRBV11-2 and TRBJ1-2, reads EAGVAQSPRYKIIEKRQSVAFWCNPISGHATLYWYQQILGQGPKLLIQFQNNGVVDDSQLPKDRFSAERLKGVDSTLKIQPAKLEDSAVYLCASSPGTRRDYGYTFGSGTRLTVV.

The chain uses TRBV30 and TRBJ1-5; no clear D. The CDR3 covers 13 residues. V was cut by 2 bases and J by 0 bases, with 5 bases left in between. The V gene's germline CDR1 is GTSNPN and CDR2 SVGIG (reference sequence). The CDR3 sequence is CAWSRDSNQPQHF. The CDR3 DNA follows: TGTGCCTGGAGTCGGGATAGCAATCAGCCCCAGCATTTT.

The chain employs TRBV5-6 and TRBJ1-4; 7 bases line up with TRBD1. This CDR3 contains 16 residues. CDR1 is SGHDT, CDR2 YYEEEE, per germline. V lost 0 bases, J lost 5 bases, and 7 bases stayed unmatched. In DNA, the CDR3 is TGTGCCAGCAGCTTGGCACCGGGACAGAAGAATGAAAAACTGTTTTTT. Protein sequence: CASSLAPGQKNEKLFF.

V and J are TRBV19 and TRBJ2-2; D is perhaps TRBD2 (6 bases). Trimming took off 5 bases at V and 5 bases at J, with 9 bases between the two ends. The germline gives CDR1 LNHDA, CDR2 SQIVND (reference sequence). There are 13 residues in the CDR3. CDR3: CASSLGRTGELFF. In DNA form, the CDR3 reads TGTGCCAGTAGTTTGGGGAGGACCGGGGAGCTGTTTTTT.

As DNA, the CDR3 is TGTGCCAGTAGTATACAGGGACTTGGCAATCAGCCCCAGCATTTT. This sequence encodes CASSIQGLGNQPQHF. The genes are TRBV19 and TRBJ1-5, with D tentatively TRBD1 (5 bases). Per the germline V gene, CDR1 is LNHDA and CDR2 is SQIVND (reference sequence). This CDR3 is built from 15 residues. Trimming stripped 2 bases from V and 2 bases from J, with 10 bases between.

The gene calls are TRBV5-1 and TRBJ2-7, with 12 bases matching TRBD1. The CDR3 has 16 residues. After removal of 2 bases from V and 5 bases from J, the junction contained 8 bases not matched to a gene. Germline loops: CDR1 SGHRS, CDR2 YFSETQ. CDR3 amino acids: CASSLLPGQGADEQYF. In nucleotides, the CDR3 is TGCGCCAGCAGCTTACTACCGGGACAGGGGGCAGACGAGCAGTACTTC.

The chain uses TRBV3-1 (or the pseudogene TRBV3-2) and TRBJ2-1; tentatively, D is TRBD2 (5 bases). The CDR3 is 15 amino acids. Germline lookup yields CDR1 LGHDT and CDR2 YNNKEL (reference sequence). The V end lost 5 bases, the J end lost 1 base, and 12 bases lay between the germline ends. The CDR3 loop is CASSFRGVSYNEQFF. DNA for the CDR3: TGTGCCAGCAGCTTTCGGGGAGTGTCCTACAATGAGCAGTTCTTC.

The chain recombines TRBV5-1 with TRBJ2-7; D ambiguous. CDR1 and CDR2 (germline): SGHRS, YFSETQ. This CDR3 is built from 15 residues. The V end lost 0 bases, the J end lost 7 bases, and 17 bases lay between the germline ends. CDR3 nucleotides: TGCGCCAGCAGCTTGGACGGCAGGCCCCCGGCGGAGCAGTACTTC. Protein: CASSLDGRPPAEQYF.